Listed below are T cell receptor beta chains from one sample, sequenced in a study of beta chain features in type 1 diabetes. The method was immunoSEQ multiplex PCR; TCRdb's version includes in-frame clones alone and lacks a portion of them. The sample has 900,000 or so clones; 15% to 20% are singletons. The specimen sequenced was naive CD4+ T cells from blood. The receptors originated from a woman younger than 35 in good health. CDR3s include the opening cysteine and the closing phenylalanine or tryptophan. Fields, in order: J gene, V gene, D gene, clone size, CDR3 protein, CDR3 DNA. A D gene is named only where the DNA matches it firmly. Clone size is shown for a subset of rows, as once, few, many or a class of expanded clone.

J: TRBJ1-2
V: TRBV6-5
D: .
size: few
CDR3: CASIGGYGYTF
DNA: TGTGCCAGCATCGGGGGGTATGGCTACACCTTC

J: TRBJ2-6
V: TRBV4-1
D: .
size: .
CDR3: CASTQISGANVLTF
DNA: TGCGCCAGCACCCAAATCTCTGGGGCCAACGTCCTGACTTTC

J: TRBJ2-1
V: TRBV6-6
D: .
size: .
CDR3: CASKRGDNEQFF
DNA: TGTGCCAGCAAAAGAGGAGACAATGAGCAGTTCTTC

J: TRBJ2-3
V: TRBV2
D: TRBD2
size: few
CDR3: CASSYRLAGVEDTQYF
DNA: TGTGCCAGCAGTTATCGACTAGCGGGCGTGGAAGATACGCAGTATTTT

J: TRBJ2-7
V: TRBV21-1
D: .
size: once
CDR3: CASSKCRTGSLDYEQYF
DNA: TGTGCCAGCAGCAAATGCAGGACAGGCTCATTGGACTACGAGCAGTACTTC

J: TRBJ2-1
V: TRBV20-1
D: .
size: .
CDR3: CNARDYNEQFF
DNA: TGCAATGCTAGGGATTACAATGAGCAGTTCTTC

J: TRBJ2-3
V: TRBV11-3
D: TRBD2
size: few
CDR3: CASSPGLAGGPDTQYF
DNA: TGTGCCAGCAGCCCAGGACTAGCGGGAGGGCCAGATACGCAGTATTTT

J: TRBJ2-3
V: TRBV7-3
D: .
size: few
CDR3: CASSYSSSTDTQYF
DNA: TGTGCCAGCAGCTACTCATCTAGCACAGATACGCAGTATTTT

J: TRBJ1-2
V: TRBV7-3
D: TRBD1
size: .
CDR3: CASSFGQGIGYTF
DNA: TGTGCCAGCAGCTTCGGACAGGGAATTGGCTACACCTTC

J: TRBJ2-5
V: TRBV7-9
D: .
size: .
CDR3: CASSQRAVVQETQYF
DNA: TGTGCCAGCAGCCAGAGGGCTGTCGTTCAAGAGACCCAGTACTTC

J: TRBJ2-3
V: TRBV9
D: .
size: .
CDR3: CASSYRERTDTQYF
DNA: TGTGCCAGCAGCTACAGGGAGAGGACAGATACGCAGTATTTT

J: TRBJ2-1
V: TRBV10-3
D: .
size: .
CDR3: CAISGGGYNEQFF
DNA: TGTGCCATCAGTGGTGGGGGCTACAATGAGCAGTTCTTC

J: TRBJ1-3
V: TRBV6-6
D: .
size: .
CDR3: CASSVTDSGNTIYF
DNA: TGTGCCAGCAGTGTCACAGACTCTGGAAACACCATATATTTT

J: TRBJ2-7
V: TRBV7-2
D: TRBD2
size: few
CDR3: CASSRRTSGSHEQYF
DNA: TGTGCCAGCAGCCGCCGGACTAGCGGGAGCCACGAGCAGTACTTC

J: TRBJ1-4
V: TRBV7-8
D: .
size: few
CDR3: CASSLAVLGNEKLFF
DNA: TGTGCCAGCAGCTTAGCAGTCCTCGGGAATGAAAAACTGTTTTTT

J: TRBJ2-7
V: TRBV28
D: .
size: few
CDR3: CASSPSPTYEQYF
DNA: TGTGCCAGCAGCCCCTCCCCCACCTACGAGCAGTACTTC

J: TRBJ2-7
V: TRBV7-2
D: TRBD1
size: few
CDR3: CASSFTGQGLYEQYF
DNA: TGTGCCAGCAGCTTCACGGGACAGGGGTTATACGAGCAGTACTTC

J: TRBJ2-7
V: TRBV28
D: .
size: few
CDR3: CASRLITSSYEQYF
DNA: TGTGCCAGCAGGTTAATAACTAGTAGCTACGAGCAGTACTTC

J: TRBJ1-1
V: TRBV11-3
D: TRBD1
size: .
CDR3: CASSSLAGTGNTEAFF
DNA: TGTGCCAGCAGCTCCCTAGCCGGGACAGGGAACACTGAAGCTTTCTTT

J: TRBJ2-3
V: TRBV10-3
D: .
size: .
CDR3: CAISEYRGSTDTQYF
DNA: TGTGCCATCAGTGAGTACCGGGGCAGCACAGATACGCAGTATTTT

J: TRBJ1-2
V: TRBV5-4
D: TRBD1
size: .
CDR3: CASSLEPGQGGYTF
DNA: TGTGCCAGCAGCTTGGAACCCGGACAGGGGGGCTACACCTTC

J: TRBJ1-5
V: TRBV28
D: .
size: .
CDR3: CASGIPNQPQHF
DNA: TGTGCCAGCGGTATCCCTAATCAGCCCCAGCATTTT

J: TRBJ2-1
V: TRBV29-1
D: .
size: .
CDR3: CSGGGQRYNEQFF
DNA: TGCAGCGGGGGGGGACAGAGGTACAATGAGCAGTTCTTC

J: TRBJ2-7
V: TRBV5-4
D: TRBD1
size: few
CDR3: CASSPAGGPYEQYF
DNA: TGTGCCAGCAGCCCCGCAGGGGGACCCTACGAGCAGTACTTC

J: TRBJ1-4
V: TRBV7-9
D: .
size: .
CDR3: CASSPHRRDNEKLFF
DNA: TGTGCCAGCAGCCCCCACCGAAGGGATAATGAAAAACTGTTTTTT

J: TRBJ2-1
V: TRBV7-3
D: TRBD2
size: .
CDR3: CASSLRRGRNYEQFF
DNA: TGTGCCAGCAGCTTACGCCGCGGGAGGAACTATGAGCAGTTCTTC

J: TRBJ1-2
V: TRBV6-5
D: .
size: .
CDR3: CASSEQSNYGYTF
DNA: TGTGCCAGCAGTGAACAGTCTAACTATGGCTACACCTTC

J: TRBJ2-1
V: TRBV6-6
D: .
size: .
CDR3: CASRRRDAYGRNEQFF
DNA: TGTGCCAGCAGGCGACGAGACGCCTACGGTCGCAATGAGCAGTTCTTC

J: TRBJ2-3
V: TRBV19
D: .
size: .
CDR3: CASSIAPEASTDTQYF
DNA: TGTGCCAGTAGTATAGCCCCAGAGGCAAGCACAGATACGCAGTATTTT

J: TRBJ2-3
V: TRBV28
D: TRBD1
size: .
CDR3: CASSLTRTGSDTQYF
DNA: TGTGCCAGCAGTTTAACGAGGACAGGTTCAGATACGCAGTATTTT

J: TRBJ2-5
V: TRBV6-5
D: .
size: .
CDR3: CASSYSGTQYF
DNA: TGTGCCAGCAGTTACTCGGGGACCCAGTACTTC

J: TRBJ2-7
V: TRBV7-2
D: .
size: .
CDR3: CASSRTGTASHEQYF
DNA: TGTGCCAGCAGCCGAACCGGGACTGCTTCTCACGAGCAGTACTTC

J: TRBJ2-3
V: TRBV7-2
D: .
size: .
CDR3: CASSFLAGSTDTQYF
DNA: TGTGCCAGCAGCTTTCTTGCGGGGAGCACAGATACGCAGTATTTT

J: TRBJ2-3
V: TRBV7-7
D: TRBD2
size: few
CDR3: CASSLANRLADYSSTDTQYF
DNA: TGTGCTAGCAGCTTAGCGAACAGACTAGCGGACTACTCTAGCACAGATACGCAGTATTTT

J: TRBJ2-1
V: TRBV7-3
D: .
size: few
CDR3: CASSLIGAGSYNEQFF
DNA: TGTGCCAGCAGCTTAATAGGGGCTGGCTCCTACAATGAGCAGTTCTTC

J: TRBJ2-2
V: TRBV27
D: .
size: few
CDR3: CASSLIVAGELFF
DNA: TGTGCCAGCAGTTTGATCGTAGCCGGGGAGCTGTTTTTT

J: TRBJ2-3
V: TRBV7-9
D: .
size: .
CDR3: CASSFTPTDTQYF
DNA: TGTGCCAGCAGCTTTACTCCCACAGATACGCAGTATTTT

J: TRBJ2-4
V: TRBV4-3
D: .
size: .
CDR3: CASSQESVAKNIQYF
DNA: TGCGCCAGCAGCCAAGAATCGGTAGCCAAAAACATTCAGTACTTC

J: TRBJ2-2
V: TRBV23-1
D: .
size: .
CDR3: CARTFRSNTGELFF
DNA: TGCGCCAGGACGTTCAGGTCGAACACCGGGGAGCTGTTTTTT

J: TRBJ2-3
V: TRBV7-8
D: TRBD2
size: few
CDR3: CASSLLGLAGSKTDTQYF
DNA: TGTGCCAGCAGCTTACTGGGGCTAGCGGGATCAAAGACAGATACGCAGTATTTT

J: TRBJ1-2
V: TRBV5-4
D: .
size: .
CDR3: CASSTTQGSNYGYTF
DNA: TGTGCCAGCAGCACTACACAGGGTTCTAACTATGGCTACACCTTC

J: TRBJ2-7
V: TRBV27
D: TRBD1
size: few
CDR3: CASSLSRGPYEQYF
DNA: TGTGCCAGCAGTTTATCCAGGGGGCCCTACGAGCAGTACTTC

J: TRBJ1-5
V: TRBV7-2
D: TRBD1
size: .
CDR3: CASSPRQGVGQPQHF
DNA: TGTGCCAGCAGCCCGAGGCAGGGGGTAGGGCAGCCCCAGCATTTT

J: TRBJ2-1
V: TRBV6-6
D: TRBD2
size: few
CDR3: CASSYPTSGAYNEQFF
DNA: TGTGCCAGCAGTTACCCTACTAGCGGGGCATACAATGAGCAGTTCTTC

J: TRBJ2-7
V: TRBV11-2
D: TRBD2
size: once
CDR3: CASSAASGILYEQYF
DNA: TGTGCCAGCAGCGCAGCTAGCGGGATACTCTACGAGCAGTACTTC

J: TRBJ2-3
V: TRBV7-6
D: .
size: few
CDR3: CASSIYPKGSSTDTQYF
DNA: TGTGCCAGCAGCATATATCCAAAGGGATCTAGCACAGATACGCAGTATTTT